A selection of T cell receptor beta chains follows, all from one sample in a study of human T cells and chemical hapten exposure. TCRdb reprocessed the RACE reads with MiXCR, giving one entry per CDR3 protein. The repertoire holds about 110,000 distinct CDR3 sequences, approximately 8.8% seen once, with 2.5% to 3.5% in the top ten. Sample: whole blood, taken in connection with sensitization to the hapten diphenylcyclopropenone (DPC). The receptors come from a woman in her forties with alopecia areata. Some clones in this sample may be carry-over from other donors' samples. Each CDR3 is given with its conserved first and last residue. A D gene is named only where the DNA matches it firmly. Rows give clone size only sometimes, using once, few, many, or a class for an expanded clone.

clone size,D gene,V gene,J gene,CDR3 DNA,CDR3 protein
many,.,TRBV29-1,TRBJ1-5,TGCAGCGTAACATCGACGGATAGCAATCAGCCCCAGCATTTT,CSVTSTDSNQPQHF
.,.,TRBV11-2,TRBJ2-7,TGTGCCAGCAGCTTAGATGGGGCTTACTGGGACTACGAGCAGTACTTC,CASSLDGAYWDYEQYF
.,.,TRBV7-9,TRBJ2-3,TGTGCCAGCAGCTCACGGGACTTTTCCACAGATACGCAGTATTTT,CASSSRDFSTDTQYF
.,.,TRBV4-3,TRBJ2-7,TGCGCCAGCAGCCCCCGGTCAGGGCCCCTCTACGAGCAGTACTTC,CASSPRSGPLYEQYF
many,TRBD1,TRBV10-3,TRBJ1-1,TGTGCCGGGTCGACAGGGAGTAACACTGAAGCTTTCTTT,CAGSTGSNTEAFF
many,.,TRBV7-9,TRBJ1-2,TGTGCCAGCAGCTTCGGCAGTAACTATGGCTACACCTTC,CASSFGSNYGYTF
.,TRBD2,TRBV29-1,TRBJ2-3,TGCAGCGTTGGACTAGCGGGGGGAGATACGCAGTATTTT,CSVGLAGGDTQYF
few,.,TRBV7-2,TRBJ1-6,TGTGCCAGCAGCTTCGTGTCAACCGGACCCTATTCACCCCTCCACTTT,CASSFVSTGPYSPLHF
.,.,TRBV10-3,TRBJ1-2,TGTGCCATCAGTGACGGAATCTATGGCTACACCTTC,CAISDGIYGYTF
.,TRBD1,TRBV7-9,TRBJ1-1,TGTGCCAGCATCTCCGGACAGGGGAACACTGAAGCTTTCTTT,CASISGQGNTEAFF
few,.,TRBV6-1,TRBJ1-4,TGTGCCAGCAGGGACTGGAACGCGGGCGGGGAAAAACTGTTTTTT,CASRDWNAGGEKLFF
.,.,TRBV5-1,TRBJ2-7,TGCGCCAGCAGCTTGGGGGCGGGGATGCTCTACTTC,CASSLGAGMLYF
few,.,TRBV7-2,TRBJ1-3,TGTGCCAGCAGCTTAAGGGGGGACACCATATATTTT,CASSLRGDTIYF
many,.,TRBV10-2,TRBJ1-2,TGCGCCAGCAGGTCGATGCGGGTTGGCTACACCTTC,CASRSMRVGYTF
few,.,TRBV18,TRBJ1-1,TGTGCCAGCTCACCGTCCGGAGACGCGGAAGCTTTCTTT,CASSPSGDAEAFF
few,.,TRBV21-1,TRBJ2-7,TGTGCCAGCAGCAAAGAATCTAGGGAACAGGGCTACGAGCAGTACTTC,CASSKESREQGYEQYF
many,.,TRBV12-3/TRBV12-4,TRBJ1-3,TGTGCCAGCACCAGAGGAGGGGGTGGAAACACCATATATTTT,CASTRGGGGNTIYF
many,.,TRBV7-6,TRBJ2-7,TGTGCCAGCAGCCCCCGTGTGGGCTCCTACGAGCAGTACTTC,CASSPRVGSYEQYF
few,TRBD2,TRBV7-9,TRBJ2-7,TGTGCCACCGGGGCTAGCGGGGCCTACGAGCAGTACTTC,CATGASGAYEQYF
few,.,TRBV28,TRBJ1-2,TGTGCCAGCAGTTCCCACTTCGGCCTCTATGGCTACACCTTC,CASSSHFGLYGYTF
few,TRBD2,TRBV4-3,TRBJ2-2,TGCGCCAGCAGCCAAGATCTAGGGGCGGGGGGTAACACCGGGGAGCTGTTTTTT,CASSQDLGAGGNTGELFF
many,.,TRBV5-6,TRBJ1-2,TGTGCCAGCAGCCAATTCATTTCCCTGGATGGCTACACCTTC,CASSQFISLDGYTF
.,.,TRBV6-6,TRBJ2-6,TGTGCCAGCAGGCCGAGCGTATCTGGGGCCAACGTCCTGACTTTC,CASRPSVSGANVLTF
.,TRBD1,TRBV29-1,TRBJ2-5,TGCAGCGTTGATTCTGGACAGGGGAGAGGGGAGACCCAGTACTTC,CSVDSGQGRGETQYF
few,.,TRBV5-6,TRBJ1-1,TGTGCCAGCAGCCGGCGGCAGGCTTATAGGGAAGCTTTCTTT,CASSRRQAYREAFF
many,.,TRBV5-1,TRBJ1-5,TGCGCCAGCAGCTTAAATCAGCCCCAGCATTTT,CASSLNQPQHF
many,TRBD1,TRBV7-2,TRBJ1-2,TGTGCCAGCAGCGCGGACAGGGAATGGGATGGCTACACCTTC,CASSADREWDGYTF
.,.,TRBV2,TRBJ1-2,TGTGCCAGCAGTGTTAGGACAGTTAACTATGGCTACACCTTC,CASSVRTVNYGYTF
.,TRBD1,TRBV5-1,TRBJ1-1,TGCGCCAGCAGCTTGGTGGGCAGGGGGACTGAAGCTTTCTTT,CASSLVGRGTEAFF
few,TRBD2,TRBV27,TRBJ2-5,TGTGCCAGCAGTTTATGGCTAGCGGGACAAGAGACCCAGTACTTC,CASSLWLAGQETQYF
many,.,TRBV27,TRBJ2-7,TGTGCCAGCACCCAGAGGGGGAAGGGTACTTTTTACGAGCAGTACTTC,CASTQRGKGTFYEQYF
many,TRBD1,TRBV7-2,TRBJ2-3,TGTGCCAGCACCATGAGACAGGGGAGTGGGGATACGCAGTATTTT,CASTMRQGSGDTQYF